Below are 17 T cell receptor beta chains sequenced from a single sample in a study of cytomegalovirus exposure and HLA in healthy donors. The PCR ran on 60 Vbeta and 13 Jbeta primers. The table came from immunoSEQ multiplex PCR; TCRdb's copy has only in-frame clones and leaves some out. The table records approximately 100,000 clones, 65% to 75% of them present only once. Sequenced: PBMCs. These receptors were obtained from a woman between 18 and 29 years old in good health and CMV-seropositive.

Only one count was recorded for this clone. This sequence joins TRBV30 and TRBJ1-1; D ambiguous. Trimming shortened V by 0 bases and J by 2 bases, and 7 bases separated the two germline ends. This CDR3 has 13 amino acids. Germline V gene data show CDR1 as GTSNPN and CDR2 as SVGIG (reference sequence). The chain's CDR3 is CAWSVEANTEAFF. CDR3 sequence (DNA): TGTGCCTGGAGTGTAGAGGCCAACACTGAAGCTTTCTTT.

V gene TRBV7-3 combines with J gene TRBJ2-1; D gene ambiguous. The CDR3 spans 12 residues. CDR1 is SGHTA and CDR2 is FQGTGA in the germline V gene. Trimming removed 5 bases at V and 7 bases at J, with 9 bases between. The CDR3 loop reads CASSPGSNEQFF. The CDR3 bases are TGTGCCAGCAGCCCAGGCTCGAATGAGCAGTTCTTC.

The chain couples TRBV5-4 to TRBJ2-7; perhaps TRBD2 as D (6 bases). Trimming pared 4 bases from V and 0 bases from J, leaving 11 bases between. The germline gives CDR1 SGHNT, CDR2 YYREEE (reference sequence). The CDR3 covers 14 residues. The CDR3 loop reads CASSATSLSYEQYF. For the CDR3, the DNA is TGTGCCAGCAGCGCGACTAGTCTCTCCTACGAGCAGTACTTC.

The chain is built from TRBV19 and TRBJ1-5; no definite D call. The V end was cut by 6 bases, the J end by 7 bases, with 16 bases between. In germline, CDR1 is LNHDA, CDR2 SQIVND (reference sequence). The CDR3 is made up of 14 amino acids. CDR3 loop: CASRSPGWIQPQHF. The CDR3 DNA follows: TGTGCCAGTAGATCGCCGGGGTGGATCCAGCCCCAGCATTTT. The whole variable domain, filled in from reference TRBV19 and TRBJ1-5, reads DGGITQSPKYLFRKEGQNVTLSCEQNLNHDAMYWYRQDPGQGLRLIYYSQIVNDFQKGDIAEGYSVSREKKESFPLTVTSAQKNPTAFYLCASRSPGWIQPQHFGDGTRLSIL.

This chain connects TRBV2 to TRBJ2-7; the D gene is possibly TRBD2 (5 bases). The CDR3 has 14 amino acids. Germline V gives CDR1 SNHLY, CDR2 FYNNEI. Trimming shortened V by 2 bases and J by 1 base, and 9 bases separated the two germline ends. CDR3 nucleotide sequence: TGTGCCAGCAGTGAAATGCTAGCATCCTACGAGCAGTACTTC. The encoded protein is CASSEMLASYEQYF.

This chain links TRBV19 with TRBJ2-7; tentative D call: TRBD2 (5 bases). The CDR3 is made up of 12 amino acids. V was shortened by 0 bases and J by 10 bases, with 10 bases between the two germline ends. CDR1 is LNHDA, CDR2 SQIVND, per germline (reference sequence). The CDR3 spells CASSIEPGSQYF. The CDR3 DNA is TGTGCCAGTAGTATAGAGCCGGGATCCCAGTACTTC.

The chain is built from TRBV4-2 and TRBJ1-6, with D hard to call. Germline values: CDR1 LGHNA, CDR2 YNFKEQ. The CDR3 contains 16 residues. V lost 4 bases and J lost 6, with 16 bases in between. The CDR3 reads CASSLLGVLANSPLHF. The CDR3, as DNA: TGTGCCAGCAGCCTCCTCGGGGTCCTCGCTAATTCACCCCTCCACTTT.

The J gene is TRBJ2-6, the V gene TRBV25-1; 8 bases line up with TRBD1. Trimming took 5 bases from V and 0 from J; bases not matched to a gene: 6. This CDR3 has 17 residues. Germline-derived CDR1 and CDR2 are MGHDK and SYGVNS. CDR3 in amino acids: CASSRDRFLSGANVLTF. DNA of the CDR3: TGTGCCAGCAGTCGGGACAGGTTCCTCTCTGGGGCCAACGTCCTGACTTTC.

This clone was seen only a few times. V gene TRBV5-1 combines with J gene TRBJ1-1; D perhaps matches TRBD1 (6 bases). Trimming took 0 bases from V and 2 from J, leaving 14 bases between them. Germline loops: CDR1 SGHRS, CDR2 YFSETQ. The CDR3 runs 16 residues. CDR3 in DNA: TGCGCCAGCAGCTTGGCCTTGGGGACAAAAAACACTGAAGCTTTCTTT. This encodes CASSLALGTKNTEAFF.

This rearrangement joins TRBV27 to TRBJ2-1; 13 bases agree with TRBD2. V dropped 6 bases and J dropped 2; count of bases not matched to a gene: 4. There are 16 residues in the CDR3. CDR1 is MNHEY and CDR2 is SMNVEV in the germline V gene (reference sequence). The CDR3 DNA follows: TGTGCCAGCAGCATACTAGCGGGAGGGGCCTACAATGAGCAGTTCTTC. It encodes CASSILAGGAYNEQFF.

The rearrangement links TRBV5-6 to TRBJ2-5; 11 bases align to TRBD2. The CDR3 is made up of 16 amino acids. Germline V gives CDR1 SGHDT, CDR2 YYEEEE. The junction had 7 bases not matched to a gene; V was cut back by 4 bases and J by 2 bases. As DNA, the CDR3 is TGTGCCAGCAGCGCATTTAGCGGGAGGGAGCAAGAGACCCAGTACTTC. Amino acids: CASSAFSGREQETQYF.

The chain employs TRBV7-3 and TRBJ2-3; D may be TRBD2 (6 bases). The V end was cut by 4 bases, the J end by 6 bases, with 20 bases between. Germline lookup yields CDR1 SGHTA and CDR2 FQGTGA. The CDR3 totals 16 residues. The CDR3 reads CASSSRLGARVDTQYF. DNA for the CDR3: TGTGCCAGCAGCTCGAGACTAGGCGCTCGAGTGGATACGCAGTATTTT.

The chain combines TRBV11-2 with TRBJ2-7, with 10 bases matching TRBD1. J was trimmed by 6 bases and V by 5 bases; bases with no gene match: 4. Germline lookup yields CDR1 SGHAT and CDR2 FQNNGV. The CDR3 contains 13 residues. The CDR3 spells CASSQTGGSEQYF. CDR3 nucleotides: TGTGCCAGCAGCCAGACAGGGGGCAGCGAGCAGTACTTC.

About this clone: This sample includes further DNA sequences coding for the same CDR3. V is TRBV19 and J is TRBJ1-1; maybe TRBD1 (5 bases). The germline CDR1 and CDR2 sequences are LNHDA and SQIVND (reference sequence). The CDR3 is 13 amino acids. V gave up 6 bases and J gave up 2 bases, with 10 bases separating them. The CDR3 DNA is TGTGCCAGTAGAGCAGGGCCTAACACTGAAGCTTTCTTT. As protein: CASRAGPNTEAFF.

This chain uses TRBV7-2 with TRBJ2-2; no clear D gene. The CDR3 contains 16 residues. Germline V gene sequence: CDR1 SGHTA, CDR2 FQGNSA. The V and J ends lost 0 bases and 1 base respectively, with 9 bases between them. In DNA form, the CDR3 reads TGTGCCAGCAGCTTAGCACAACCTGGGAACACCGGGGAGCTGTTTTTT. It yields the protein CASSLAQPGNTGELFF.

The rearrangement uses TRBV11-2 and TRBJ2-6; D possibly corresponds to TRBD1 (5 bases). Trimming pared 1 base from V and 0 bases from J, leaving 7 bases between. The CDR3 totals 16 residues. The V gene's germline CDR1 is SGHAT and CDR2 FQNNGV. The CDR3 region is CASSLVQGSGANVLTF. The CDR3 DNA is TGTGCCAGCAGCTTAGTCCAGGGCTCTGGGGCCAACGTCCTGACTTTC.

This clone was detected a few times. The chain recombines TRBV9 with TRBJ2-7, with 7 nucleotides matching TRBD2. Germline V gene lookup returns CDR1 SGDLS and CDR2 YYNGEE. The CDR3 runs to 14 residues. J lost 2 bases, V lost 4 bases, and 6 bases had no gene match. In DNA, the CDR3 is TGTGCCAGCAGCCCCCGGGACTATCCCTACGAGCAGTACTTC. It codes for CASSPRDYPYEQYF.